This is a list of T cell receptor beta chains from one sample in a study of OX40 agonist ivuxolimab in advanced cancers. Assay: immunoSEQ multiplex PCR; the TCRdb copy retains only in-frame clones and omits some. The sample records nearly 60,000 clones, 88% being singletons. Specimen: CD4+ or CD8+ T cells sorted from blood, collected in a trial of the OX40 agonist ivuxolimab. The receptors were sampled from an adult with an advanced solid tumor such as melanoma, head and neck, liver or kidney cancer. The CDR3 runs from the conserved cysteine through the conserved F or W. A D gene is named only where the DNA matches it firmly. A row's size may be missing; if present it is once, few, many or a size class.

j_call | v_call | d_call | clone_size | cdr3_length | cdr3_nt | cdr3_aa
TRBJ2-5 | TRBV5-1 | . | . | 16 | TGCGCCAGCAGCTCGGAACGCTTCGGGAGCATGGAGACCCAGTACTTC | CASSSERFGSMETQYF
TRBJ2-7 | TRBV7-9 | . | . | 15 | TGTGCCAGCAGCTTAGTTGTGGGAGGTAGCTACGAGCAGTACTTC | CASSLVVGGSYEQYF
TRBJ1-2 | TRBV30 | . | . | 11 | TGTGCCTGGAGTTCCAACTATGGCTACACCTTC | CAWSSNYGYTF
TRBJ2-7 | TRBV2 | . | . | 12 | TGTGCCAGCAGGGACAGCTCCTACGAGCAGTACTTC | CASRDSSYEQYF
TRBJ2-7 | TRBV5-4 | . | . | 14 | TGTGCCAGCAGTTTCTCTAGCAGCTCCTACGAGCAGTACTTC | CASSFSSSSYEQYF
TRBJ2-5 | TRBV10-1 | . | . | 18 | TGCGCCAGCAGTGAGTCCCTCACGCCAGTACGGTACCAAGAGACCCAGTACTTC | CASSESLTPVRYQETQYF
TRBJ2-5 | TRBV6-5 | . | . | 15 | TGTGCCAGCAGTTACTCGCGGGACGGCCAAGAGACCCAGTACTTC | CASSYSRDGQETQYF
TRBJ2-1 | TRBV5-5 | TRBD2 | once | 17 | TGTGCCAGCAGCATCACCCTCCAAATAGCGGGAGGGGGTGAGCAGTTCTTC | CASSITLQIAGGGEQFF
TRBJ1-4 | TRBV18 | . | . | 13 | TGTGCCAGCTCATTACACAGGGACGAAAAACTGTTTTTT | CASSLHRDEKLFF
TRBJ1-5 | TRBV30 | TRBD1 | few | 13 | TGTGCCTGGAGTGCAGGGGGTTTCCAGCCCCAGCATTTT | CAWSAGGFQPQHF
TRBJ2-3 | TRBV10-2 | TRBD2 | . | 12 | TGCGCCAGCGCGGGGGGCACAGATACGCAGTATTTT | CASAGGTDTQYF
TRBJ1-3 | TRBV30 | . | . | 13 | TGTGCCTGCGAGCAGGGGTTTGGAAACACCATATATTTT | CACEQGFGNTIYF
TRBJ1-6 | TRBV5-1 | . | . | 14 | TGCGCCAGCAGCTTGGAGAGCTTCAATTCACCCCTCCACTTT | CASSLESFNSPLHF
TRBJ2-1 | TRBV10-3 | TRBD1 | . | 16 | TGTGCCATCAGTGAGTCAGGGACAGGGGTTTACAATGAGCAGTTCTTC | CAISESGTGVYNEQFF
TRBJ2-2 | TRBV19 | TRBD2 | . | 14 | TGTGCCACAACCCGGGACGGGGGGACCGGGGAGCTGTTTTTT | CATTRDGGTGELFF
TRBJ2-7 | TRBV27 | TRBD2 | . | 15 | TGTGCCAGCAGTTTATCCTCCCTAGCGGGAGCACTGCAGTACTTC | CASSLSSLAGALQYF
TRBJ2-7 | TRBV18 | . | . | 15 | TGTGCCAGCTCGGCACTAGGACTCAGCTCCTACGAGCAGTACTTC | CASSALGLSSYEQYF
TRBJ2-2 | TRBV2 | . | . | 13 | TGTGCCAGCGGCGGATGGATCTTCGGGGAGCTGTTTTTT | CASGGWIFGELFF
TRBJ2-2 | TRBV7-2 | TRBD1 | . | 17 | TGTGCCAGCAGCTTACAGGGACAGGGGGCTTTCACCGGGGAGCTGTTTTTT | CASSLQGQGAFTGELFF
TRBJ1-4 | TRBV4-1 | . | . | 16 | TGCGCCAGCAGCCCCCAAAGGGGTCAGATGAATGAAAAACTGTTTTTT | CASSPQRGQMNEKLFF
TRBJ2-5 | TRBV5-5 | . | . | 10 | TGTGCCAGCGGCCGGTCGTCAGAGTACTTC | CASGRSSEYF
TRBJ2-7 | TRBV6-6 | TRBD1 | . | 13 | TGTGCCAGCACCAGACAGGGATCCTACGAGCAGTACTTC | CASTRQGSYEQYF
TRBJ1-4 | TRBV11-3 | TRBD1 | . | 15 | TGTGCCAGCAGCGAGACCGGGACAGGGGATGAAAAACTGTTTTTT | CASSETGTGDEKLFF
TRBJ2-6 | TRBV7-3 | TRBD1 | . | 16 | TGTGCCAGCAGCTCACGACAGGGGGACGGGGCCAACGTCCTGACTTTC | CASSSRQGDGANVLTF
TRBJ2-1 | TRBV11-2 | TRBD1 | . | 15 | TGTGCCAGCAGCATCGGGACAGGGGCCTACAATGAGCAGTTCTTC | CASSIGTGAYNEQFF
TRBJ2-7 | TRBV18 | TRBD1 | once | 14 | TGTGCCAGCTCACCCGGACAGGGGATCTACGAGCAGTACTTC | CASSPGQGIYEQYF
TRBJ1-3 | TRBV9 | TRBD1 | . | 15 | TGTGCCAGCAGCGTGGGACAGGGATCTGGAAACACCATATATTTT | CASSVGQGSGNTIYF
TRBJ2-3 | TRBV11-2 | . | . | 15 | TGTGCCAGCAGCTTAGTCACCGCTTTCACAGATACGCAGTATTTT | CASSLVTAFTDTQYF
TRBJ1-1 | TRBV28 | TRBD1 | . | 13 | TGTGCCGGGTGGGGACAGTTAGACACTGAAGCTTTCTTT | CAGWGQLDTEAFF
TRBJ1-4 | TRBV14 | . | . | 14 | TGTGCCAGCAGCCCCCGTTGGACTAATGAAAAACTGTTTTTT | CASSPRWTNEKLFF
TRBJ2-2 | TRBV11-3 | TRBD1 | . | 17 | TGTGCCAGCAGCTTAGTTGCGACAGGGGTGCGCACCGGGGAGCTGTTTTTT | CASSLVATGVRTGELFF
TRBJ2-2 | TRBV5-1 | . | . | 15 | TGCGCCAGCAGCTTGGGAGACGTCAACACCGGGGAGCTGTTTTTT | CASSLGDVNTGELFF
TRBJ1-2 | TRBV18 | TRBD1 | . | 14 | TGTGCCAGCTCACCTGATACAGGGGACAATGGCTACACCTTC | CASSPDTGDNGYTF
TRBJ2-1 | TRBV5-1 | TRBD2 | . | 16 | TGCGCCAGCAGCTCTTTAGCGGGAGGGTATGACAATGAGCAGTTCTTC | CASSSLAGGYDNEQFF
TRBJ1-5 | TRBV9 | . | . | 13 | TGTGCCAGCAGCGTAGCTCCTTTTGGGCCCCAGCATTTT | CASSVAPFGPQHF
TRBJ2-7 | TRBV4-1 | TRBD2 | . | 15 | TGCGCCAGCAGCCAAGTGGGACTAGGGGTCTACGAGCAGTACTTC | CASSQVGLGVYEQYF
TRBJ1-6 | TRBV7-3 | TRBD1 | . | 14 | TGTGCCAGCAGCCAAGGACAGGGCAATTCACCCCTCCACTTT | CASSQGQGNSPLHF
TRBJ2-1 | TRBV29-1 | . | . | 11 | TGCAGCCCAAGAACGTACAATGAGCAGTTCTTC | CSPRTYNEQFF
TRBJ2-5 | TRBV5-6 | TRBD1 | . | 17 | TGTGCCAGCAGCTGGTACGGGACAGGGGGAGCGGGAGAGACCCAGTACTTC | CASSWYGTGGAGETQYF